This T cell receptor beta chain was retrieved from a study of tumour-infiltrating T cells in Burkitt lymphoma. Study background: Repertoire clonality predicted overall and progression-free survival.

TCRdb's table, derived via immunoSEQ multiplex PCR, lists solely in-frame clones and lacks some. The sample yields about 15,000 clones, about 77% seen once. V was pared by 6 bases and J by 4 bases, with 8 bases of the junction left unmatched. This CDR3 region has 14 residues. CDR1 is SQVTM and CDR2 is ANQGSEA in the germline V gene. Source material: tumor tissue. This sequence joins TRBV29-1 and TRBJ1-2, with 10 bases identical to TRBD1. The TCR originated in a human donor with diffuse large B-cell lymphoma. Here the CDR3 reads CSVDRQGAVYGYTF. The CDR3 nucleotides are TGCAGCGTCGACAGACAGGGGGCTGTCTATGGCTACACCTTC.